This T cell receptor (beta chain) was documented in a study of cytomegalovirus exposure and HLA in healthy donors (dated by TCRdb to 2016 to 2017). As for the study more broadly: According to an earlier analysis of 550 to 750 of the donors, roughly 180 million T cells yielded 100 million or so unique TCR beta sequences and 276 Gb of sequence data. An early release that covered approximately 600 HLA-typed donors contained about 300 gigabases of sequencing data and tens of millions of unique TCR sequences. Besides the first cohort of 666 subjects, a separate validation cohort made up of 120 different subjects was used. All discovery cohort repertoires had been generated on a single sequencing platform. Because of strong linkage in the cohort, five DR-DQ haplotypes were treated as single units for association and clustering. The genetic ancestry cluster associated with self-reported Caucasian donors included around 76% of the roughly 410 genotyped donors. The study was designed to test whether signatures of past pathogen exposure could be identified by cataloging public T cell receptors. The later analysis used no new phenotypic data to find candidate immune exposures, relying instead on TCR beta sequences and their occurrence across donors. The number of donors typed differed by locus, with about 629-630 for A, B, C, DRB1 and DQB1, roughly 550 for DQA1, 600 to 610 for DPA1, and over 400 for DPB1. On average, 235,054 unique TCR beta nucleotide sequences were sequenced per donor among about 400 genotyped donors of the cohort, with 15% to 20% of those sequences being non-productive. To study patterns of TCR occurrence, a later analysis re-analyzed previously published TCR beta repertoires from 550 to 800 donors and added high-resolution HLA genotyping. High-throughput TCR immunosequencing, statistical association of individual TCRs with disease status, and machine learning were combined to predict cytomegalovirus infection status. To decide whether each TCR beta V gene segment behaved as functional or pseudogenic, an earlier analysis of 587 of the donors relied on high-throughput TCR beta sequencing. Donor age, sex, ethnicity and CMV serostatus were compiled together with the repertoire data. HLA typing covered class I and class II loci at four-digit resolution. Genome-wide SNP genotypes for about 65% of the 666 donors were used in a later genetic analysis, which treated that subset as a discovery cohort. The study used immunosequencing to profile the T cell repertoires of 666 subjects and linked those repertoires to cytomegalovirus serostatus. Points the paper makes about the study in general: A total of about 150 TCR beta chains were listed by the study as associated with cytomegalovirus. Because counts were too low, about 17 rarely observed V segments, including chromosome 9 orphons, were excluded from the earlier analysis of 587 of the donors. At a false discovery rate of 0.05, a later analysis linked around 17,000 TCR beta sequences to specific HLA alleles. The classifier was reported to diagnose cytomegalovirus status with high specificity and sensitivity in both the original and validation cohorts. CMV serostatus was the only immune exposure information available for the cohort. In this cohort, only TCR beta chains were sequenced, and detectable features were limited by the absence of alpha or paired-chain data. A cluster of highly shared sequence variants was judged likely to be a technical artifact of the sequencing pipeline. According to a later analysis, parvovirus B19, influenza, CMV and Epstein-Barr virus appeared linked to several top co-occurrence clusters. Linkage disequilibrium might explain the correlated functional status among segregating V segments, but an unknown experimental factor could not be ruled out. Most TCR sequences were observed very rarely across donors, whereas some public TCRs were present in many individuals. Some IMGT-functional V segments, including TRBV6-2 and TRBV6-3, could not be distinguished by the 87-base-pair reads and were therefore excluded. Most CMV-associated TCR beta chains appeared to be HLA-restricted in a later analysis, and the HLA associations seemed to be driven largely by CMV exposure. When HLA alleles, especially DR and DQ, strongly co-occurred, attributing TCR associations to individual alleles was difficult. A later genetic analysis reported fewer N-insertions in productive TCRs among donors in an Asian-associated ancestry cluster than the 666-donor mean. HLA typing was unavailable for some donors at each locus, so association tests used only the typed subset. A further reported finding was that TCR beta sequences accurately predicted the HLA-A and HLA-B alleles for most subjects in the first cohort. It was suggested by the authors that the approach could potentially be generalized to other disease states and immunological phenotypes. Broadly in line with IMGT annotations, most TCR beta V segments showed up in productive rearrangements about 87% or about 30% of the time in an earlier analysis of 450 to 750 of the donors. The presence/absence analyses assumed that sequencing depth was roughly uniform across donors, and that assumption may not be true. In vitro tests confirmed that a few of the cytomegalovirus-associated TCR beta chains recognize cytomegalovirus antigens. In a later analysis, HLA-associated TCR beta chains were found to be more clonally expanded and to have lower generation probabilities than equally common non-associated chains. An association between a missense DCLRE1C variant and V-gene and J-gene trimming of TCR beta chains was found in a later genetic analysis and replicated in an independent cohort. According to a later analysis, TCR association rates differed among HLA loci, with DRB1 alleles showing the most associated TCRs and HLA-C alleles showing the fewest.

For CDR1 and CDR2, the germline V gene lists SGHNT and YENEEA. The CDR3 goes from the cysteine to the phenylalanine over 16 residues. Only the CDR3 DNA stays, 48 bases, in frame from base 1. After removal of 5 bases from V and 4 bases from J, the junction retains 5 bases not matched to a gene. Concerning this clone: What antigen it recognizes has not been identified. No qualities accompany the bases; no much larger clone lies one base away.

The cohort consisted of 600 to 700 healthy bone marrow donors. At the time of sampling, all cohort members were nominally healthy, though unrecorded immune exposures were likely present. The donor was CMV seronegative and was included in the group of several hundred seronegative cohort members. A peripheral blood sample was provided by each donor, and peripheral blood mononuclear cells were used for TCR beta sequencing. The Qiagen DNeasy Blood Extraction Kit was used to extract genomic DNA from the blood cell samples. The library was obtained by the immunoSEQ multiplex PCR assay. The multiplex PCR relied on a mix of 60 forward primers for TCR Vbeta segments and 13 reverse primers for TCR Jbeta segments. The CDR3 region of rearranged TCR beta genes was amplified from genomic DNA with a multiplex PCR assay. The amplified TCR beta libraries were sequenced on the Illumina HiSeq System as 87-base-pair reads. The original pipeline was this. A later analysis counted 65 million to 90 million unique TCR beta chains across the 500 to 850 repertoires, and about 10 million of these chains were shared by at least two donors. Raw reads were error-corrected and collapsed into unique sequences by a nearest-neighbor algorithm in which closely related sequences were merged to remove PCR and sequencing errors. Alignment of CDR3 sequences to IMGT reference sequences was used to assign V, D and J gene segments. For a sequence to be retained, a match of at least six nucleotides to both a V gene segment and a J gene segment was required. A rearrangement counted as productive if the CDR3 had no stop codons and remained in frame with V and J, and every other rearrangement counted as non-productive. CDR3 was defined by IMGT convention, running from the second conserved V-encoded cysteine to the conserved J-encoded phenylalanine. The earlier analysis of approximately 500 of the donors excluded sequences that lacked an unambiguous match to a single V gene segment. In an earlier analysis of some 590 of the donors, a V segment was called functional when productive rearrangements were above 56.7%, and segregating when the standard deviation between donors exceeded 5%. To diagnose cytomegalovirus status from the catalog of TCR beta chain sequences, a statistical classification framework was built. In a later analysis, V and J genes were assigned by comparing TCR nucleotide sequences against IMGT/GENE-DB human TR gene sequences. A later analysis assigned CDR3 sequences and most-parsimonious VDJ recombination scenarios with the TCRdist pipeline. In a later analysis, every TCR beta chain was defined by the combination of its CDR3 amino acid sequence and its V-gene family, and reads without a unique V-gene family were dropped. A later analysis removed 500 to 650 highly shared, low-generation-probability nucleotide sequences to deal with suspected cross-contamination and a sequencing artifact. A later analysis calculated a clonal expansion index for each public chain from normalized within-repertoire ranks of inferred template counts. Generation probabilities in a later analysis came from a VDJ recombination model fitted to out-of-frame rearrangements, and those results were checked against IGoR. In a later analysis, hypergeometric tests were used to score TCR-TCR, TCR-HLA and TCR-CMV co-occurrence, with a repertoire-size bias correction applied to TCR pairs. In a later analysis, false discovery rates were estimated by permuting HLA or CMV assignments 20 times. In a later analysis, co-occurring TCRs were grouped using DBSCAN, with TCRdist sequence similarity added in when clustering inside HLA-allele-positive subsets. Repertoires with fewer than 30,000 or more than 120,000 public chains, plus five repertoires with anomalous nucleotide sharing, were excluded from co-occurrence clustering. TCRdb obtained this table from immuneACCESS and retained in-frame rearrangements with V and J assigned. These tables miss some clones; where compared with another copy, unresolved V genes account for less than half of the shortfall, and the remainder is unexplained. V and J calls and clone size are those listed in that table; D and trimming were worked out from the DNA. The sample table contains approximately 190,000 clones; only one count was recorded for about 81% of them. Roughly 0.8% of the sample lies in the top ten.

The receptor comes from a woman under 30 in good health and CMV-seronegative. Sequencing used PBMCs. The rearranged segments are TRBV11-3 and TRBJ2-2, with 12 bases matching TRBD1. The nucleotide sequence is given as TGTGCCAGCAGCAGGGGACAGGGGGCGGGCACCGGGGAGCTGTTTTTT. The resulting protein is CASSRGQGAGTGELFF. The CDR3 plus the reference TRBV11-3 and TRBJ2-2 genes for the other parts give the full variable domain: EAGVVQSPRYKIIEKKQPVAFWCNPISGHNTLYWYLQNLGQGPELLIRYENEEAVDDSQLPKDRFSAERLKGVDSTLKIQPAELGDSAVYLCASSRGQGAGTGELFFGEGSRLTVL.